This T cell receptor (beta chain) was identified during a study of read filtering for tumor transcriptome and immune sequencing. As for the study in general: By R-ISS, stages I, II and III held 8, 16 and 7 patients. TCR-mapped reads were about 4 to 11 million with IR-seq versus roughly 75 to 1,400 with RNA-seq. Study-wide results and caveats: Single-read clonotypes: about 81.9% of IR-seq clonotypes (roughly 3.2% of reads), roughly 73% of RNA-seq clonotypes (approximately 49% of reads).

At the time of active disease, bone marrow was collected from every patient. The library was built from about 0.4 ug RNA with molecular barcoded adaptors for alpha/delta and beta/gamma chains. TCRdb reanalysed the reads using MiXCR and keeps one entry per CDR3 protein. The table includes tens of thousands of distinct CDR3 sequences, about an eighth detected once. The germline gives CDR1 SQVTM, CDR2 ANQGSEA. V was clipped by 7 bases and J by 1 base, with 7 bases between them. The CDR3 loop spans 11 amino acids. This clonotype was seen repeatedly, ten times or more. The antigen remains undetermined. The chain is built from TRBV29-1 and TRBJ1-1; the D is unclear. The TCR originated in a donor at least 40 years old with multiple myeloma. The sequencing input was a population of CD138-negative cells sorted from bone marrow. The CDR3 nucleotides are TGCAGCGCACGACAGAACACTGAAGCTTTCTTT. Translated: CSARQNTEAFF.